The clone carrying this TCR beta chain came up a few times. Its specificity is not known. Deletions cut 4 bases from V and 6 bases from J, with 13 bases between. Looked up from germline, CDR1 is SGHNT and CDR2 is YYREEE (reference sequence). The CDR3 has 13 amino acids. These data are taken from a study of T cell repertoires in cytomegalovirus infection. Study overall: The authors relied on CMV epitopes, both recently identified HLA-C-restricted and well-studied HLA-B-restricted. General observations from the study: The study found HLA-C-restricted CMV-specific TCR beta clonotypes dominating the ex vivo response.

MiXCR, run by TCRdb on the reads, gives a single entry per CDR3 protein. The table records around 800,000 distinct CDR3 sequences, roughly 33% of them present only once. The sequence derives from a human donor in good health (CMV status not recorded). Some clones in this sample may be carry-over from other donors' samples. The chain employs TRBV5-4 and TRBJ1-1; D remains unclear. Specimen: cultured CD8+ T cells from PBMCs, collected from culture after CMV antigen stimulation. This CDR3 reads CASSTSGIAEAFF. DNA for the CDR3: TGTGCCAGCAGCACTTCGGGGATCGCTGAAGCTTTCTTT.